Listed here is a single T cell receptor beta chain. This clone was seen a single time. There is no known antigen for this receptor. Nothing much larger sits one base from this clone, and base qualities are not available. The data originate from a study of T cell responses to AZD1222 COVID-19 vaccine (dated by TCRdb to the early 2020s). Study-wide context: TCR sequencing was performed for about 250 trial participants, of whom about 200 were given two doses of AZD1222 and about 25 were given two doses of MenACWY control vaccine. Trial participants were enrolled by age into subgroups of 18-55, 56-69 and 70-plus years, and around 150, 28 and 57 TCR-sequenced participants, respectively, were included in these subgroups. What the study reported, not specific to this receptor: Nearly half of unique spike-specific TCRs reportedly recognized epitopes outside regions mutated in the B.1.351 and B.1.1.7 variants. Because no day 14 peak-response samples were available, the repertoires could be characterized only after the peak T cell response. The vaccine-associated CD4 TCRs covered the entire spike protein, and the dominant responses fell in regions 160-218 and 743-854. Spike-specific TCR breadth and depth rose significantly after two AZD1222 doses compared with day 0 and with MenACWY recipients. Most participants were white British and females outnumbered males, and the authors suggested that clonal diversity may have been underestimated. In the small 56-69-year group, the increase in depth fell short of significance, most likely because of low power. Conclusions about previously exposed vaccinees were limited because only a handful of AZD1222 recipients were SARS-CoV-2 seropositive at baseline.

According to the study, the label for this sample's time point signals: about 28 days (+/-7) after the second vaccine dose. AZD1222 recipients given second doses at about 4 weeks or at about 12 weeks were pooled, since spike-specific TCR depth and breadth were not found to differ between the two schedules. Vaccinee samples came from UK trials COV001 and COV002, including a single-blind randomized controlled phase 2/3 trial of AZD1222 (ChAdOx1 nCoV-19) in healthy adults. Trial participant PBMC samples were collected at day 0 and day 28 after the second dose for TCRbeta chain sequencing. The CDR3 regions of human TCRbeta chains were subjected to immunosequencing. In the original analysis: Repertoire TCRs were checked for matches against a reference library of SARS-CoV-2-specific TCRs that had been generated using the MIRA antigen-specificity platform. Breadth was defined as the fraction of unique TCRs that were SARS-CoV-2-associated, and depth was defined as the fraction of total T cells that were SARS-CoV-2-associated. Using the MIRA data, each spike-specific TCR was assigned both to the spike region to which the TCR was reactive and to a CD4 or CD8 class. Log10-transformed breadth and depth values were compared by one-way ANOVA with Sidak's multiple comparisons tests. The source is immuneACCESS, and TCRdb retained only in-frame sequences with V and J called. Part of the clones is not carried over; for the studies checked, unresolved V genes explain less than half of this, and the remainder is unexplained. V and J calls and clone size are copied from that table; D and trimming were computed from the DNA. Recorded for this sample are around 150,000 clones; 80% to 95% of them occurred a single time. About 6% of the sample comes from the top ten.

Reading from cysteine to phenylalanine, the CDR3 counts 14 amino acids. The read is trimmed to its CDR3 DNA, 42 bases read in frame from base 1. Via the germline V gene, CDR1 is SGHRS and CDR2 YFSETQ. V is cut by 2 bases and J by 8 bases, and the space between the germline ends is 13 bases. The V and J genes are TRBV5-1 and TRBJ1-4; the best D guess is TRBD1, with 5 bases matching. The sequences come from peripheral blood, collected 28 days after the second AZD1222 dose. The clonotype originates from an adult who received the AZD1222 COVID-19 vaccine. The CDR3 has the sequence CASSFVPGSEKLFF. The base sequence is TGCGCCAGCAGCTTCGTACCAGGGTCCGAAAAACTGTTTTTT.